These 27 T cell receptor beta chains share one sample of origin, sequenced in a study of cytomegalovirus exposure and HLA in healthy donors. Primers for the PCR totalled 60 Vbeta and 13 Jbeta. Libraries were prepared by immunoSEQ multiplex PCR; TCRdb keeps only in-frame clonotypes and omits some of them. The repertoire includes about 170,000 clones, approximately 76% of them detected once, and about 1.9% sits in the top ten. Sequencing was performed on PBMCs. These receptors were taken from a female donor in good health and CMV-seronegative.

The chain joins TRBV7-9 to TRBJ2-7; 11 bases line up with TRBD1. Germline V gene sequence: CDR1 SEHNR, CDR2 FQNEAQ (reference sequence). V shed 1 base, J shed 2 bases, and the junction held 7 bases outside the gene matches. This CDR3 has 17 residues. CDR3 loop: CASSLEGGTGGAYEQYF. CDR3 bases: TGTGCCAGCAGCTTAGAGGGCGGGACAGGGGGAGCCTACGAGCAGTACTTC.

The V and J genes are TRBV6-1 and TRBJ1-1; 7 bases match TRBD1. Germline CDR1 reads MNHNS; CDR2 reads SASEGT. This CDR3 has 15 amino acids. Trimming cost V 6 bases and J 0 bases; bases outside gene matches: 7. CDR3 DNA: TGTGCCAGCAGGGATGAGGGGGCTATGAACACTGAAGCTTTCTTT. Protein sequence: CASRDEGAMNTEAFF.

The CDR3 loop reads CASSVEGTGGSTDTQYF. DNA for the CDR3: TGTGCCAGCAGCGTAGAAGGGACGGGAGGAAGCACAGATACGCAGTATTTT. The chain carries TRBV9 and TRBJ2-3; 7 nucleotides align to TRBD2. The V gene end was trimmed by 0 bases and the J gene end by 0 bases; junction bases not matched to a gene: 7. CDR3 size: 17 residues. Germline CDR1 SGDLS, CDR2 YYNGEE.

The gene calls are TRBV5-1 and TRBJ1-1, with TRBD1 as a possible D gene (5 bases). The CDR3 runs to 15 residues. V was clipped by 4 bases and J by 1 base, with 14 bases between them. Per the germline V gene, CDR1 is SGHRS and CDR2 is YFSETQ. CDR3 sequence: CASSPRAEWNTEAFF. The CDR3 DNA reads as TGCGCCAGCAGCCCCAGGGCGGAGTGGAACACTGAAGCTTTCTTT.

The chain uses TRBV6-1 and TRBJ1-4; the D gene is possibly TRBD1 (5 bases). CDR3 length: 14 residues. The germline gives CDR1 MNHNS, CDR2 SASEGT. V lost 6 bases to trimming and J lost 8 bases, with 16 bases between them. The CDR3 is CASRTKLRGEKLFF. The CDR3 coding sequence is TGTGCCAGCAGGACGAAGTTAAGGGGAGAAAAACTGTTTTTT.

This rearrangement joins TRBV7-2 to TRBJ2-6; TRBD2 is a possible D gene (5 bases). This CDR3 is 19 amino acids long. Germline lookup yields CDR1 SGHTA and CDR2 FQGNSA. V lost 4 bases to trimming and J lost 0 bases, with 19 bases between them. The CDR3 DNA reads TGTGCCAGCAGCTCTATGGGGTTGTGGGGAGACTCTGGGGCCAACGTCCTGACTTTC. This encodes CASSSMGLWGDSGANVLTF.

The CDR3 bases are TGTGCCACCAGCGTTAGCGCCCTAATCACAGATACGCAGTATTTT. It translates to CATSVSALITDTQYF. The chain recombines TRBV15 with TRBJ2-3; possibly TRBD2 for D (5 bases). CDR1 and CDR2 from the germline V gene are LNHNV and YYDKDF (reference sequence). Trimming cost V 5 bases and J 2 bases, with 14 bases left between them. The CDR3 has 15 amino acids.

This clone came up a few times. The chain uses TRBV6-1 and TRBJ1-1, with D possibly TRBD1 on 6 matching bases. Germline V gene lookup returns CDR1 MNHNS and CDR2 SASEGT. The ends were cut back, 1 base at V and 6 bases at J, with 12 bases in the middle. CDR3 length equals 14 residues. The CDR3 reads CASSEDQGYAEAFF. CDR3 coding DNA: TGTGCCAGCAGTGAAGATCAGGGGTATGCTGAAGCTTTCTTT.

The J gene is TRBJ1-2, the V gene TRBV10-3; 9 positions agree with TRBD1. Germline CDR1 is ENHRY and CDR2 is SYGVKD. The CDR3 spans 15 residues. The trim removed 6 bases at V and 7 bases at J, leaving 12 bases unmatched. Written as DNA, the CDR3 is TGTGCCATCAGCCCCGGAGAGGGACAGGGAGGTGGCTACACCTTC. Amino acid sequence: CAISPGEGQGGGYTF.

This clone was seen once. This rearrangement joins TRBV11-2 to TRBJ2-1; 8 nucleotides match TRBD2. The ends lost 1 base at V and 8 bases at J; junction bases unmatched: 10. CDR1 is SGHAT and CDR2 is FQNNGV in the germline V gene. This CDR3 spans 16 amino acids. The CDR3 sequence: CASSLGGTSQSDEQFF. In DNA, the CDR3 is TGTGCCAGCAGCTTAGGCGGGACTAGTCAGTCCGATGAGCAGTTCTTC.

The rearrangement links TRBV5-1 to TRBJ2-1; 14 nucleotides line up with TRBD2. The CDR3 has 17 amino acids. Germline CDR1 reads SGHRS; CDR2 reads YFSETQ. Trimming cost V 2 bases and J 0 bases; bases outside gene matches: 1. This CDR3 reads CASSFGTSGSSYNEQFF. CDR3 nucleotides: TGCGCCAGCAGCTTCGGGACTAGCGGGAGCTCCTACAATGAGCAGTTCTTC.

The V gene is TRBV5-1, the J gene TRBJ1-1, with D maybe TRBD1 (5 bases). Trimming took off 6 bases at V and 1 base at J, with 13 bases between the two ends. This CDR3 has 14 amino acids. CDR1 and CDR2 (germline): SGHRS, YFSETQ. CDR3 sequence (DNA): TGCGCCAGCACCGAAAACACAGGGAACACTGAAGCTTTCTTT. Translating it yields CASTENTGNTEAFF.

J is TRBJ1-6 and V is TRBV30, with D tentatively TRBD1 (6 bases). The CDR3 covers 15 residues. Germline V gene lookup returns CDR1 GTSNPN and CDR2 SVGIG (reference sequence). The ends were cut back, 2 bases at V and 7 bases at J, with 15 bases in the middle. CDR3 sequence: CAWSQGTFDNSPLHF. In nucleotides, the CDR3 is TGTGCCTGGAGTCAGGGGACCTTTGACAATTCACCCCTCCACTTT.

V and J are TRBV6-1 and TRBJ1-5; D call uncertain. CDR1 and CDR2 from the germline V gene are MNHNS and SASEGT. The CDR3 covers 13 residues. V was clipped by 5 bases and J by 7 bases, with 12 bases between them. The CDR3 region has the DNA TGTGCCAGCAGTCTTCCGGGAGGCCAGCCCCAGCATTTT. This gives the protein CASSLPGGQPQHF.

This clone was observed a few times. The chain recombines TRBV19 with TRBJ2-1, with 11 nucleotides matching TRBD2. The J segment lost 4 bases and the V segment lost 6 bases, leaving 5 bases of the junction unmatched. Germline values: CDR1 LNHDA, CDR2 SQIVND (reference sequence). This CDR3 region has 15 residues. Here the CDR3 DNA reads TGTGCCAGTAGGCTGGGACTAGCGGTTTACAATGAGCAGTTCTTC. Its protein product is CASRLGLAVYNEQFF.

V and J are TRBV29-1 and TRBJ2-7; 9 nucleotides align to TRBD1. CDR3 length: 14 residues. Germline CDR1 is SQVTM and CDR2 is ANQGSEA. The V and J ends lost 4 bases and 0 bases, in that order; junction bases with no gene match: 4. CDR3 sequence: CSVGDRESSYEQYF. The CDR3 DNA is TGCAGCGTTGGGGACAGGGAGAGCTCCTACGAGCAGTACTTC.

The chain uses TRBV7-8 and TRBJ2-7, with no clear D. The length of the CDR3 is 16 residues. Looked up from germline, CDR1 is SGHVS and CDR2 is FQNEAQ. V was cut by 1 base and J by 0 bases, with 13 bases left in between. CDR3 sequence: CASSLGPQWSSYEQYF. Here the CDR3 DNA reads TGTGCCAGCAGCTTAGGCCCTCAGTGGAGCTCCTACGAGCAGTACTTC.

This clone was seen only once. The chain has TRBV25-1 and TRBJ2-7; 9 bases are a match to TRBD2. Germline lookup yields CDR1 MGHDK and CDR2 SYGVNS. This CDR3 is built from 13 residues. The trim removed 4 bases at V and 2 bases at J, leaving 0 bases unmatched. DNA of the CDR3: TGTGCCAGCAGTGCTAGCGGGACCTACGAGCAGTACTTC. This sequence encodes CASSASGTYEQYF.

The rearrangement uses TRBV5-1 and TRBJ1-2, with D possibly TRBD1 on 5 matching bases. CDR1 SGHRS and CDR2 YFSETQ come from the germline V gene. V was clipped by 4 bases and J by 0 bases, with 13 bases between them. The length of the CDR3 is 15 residues. CDR3 nucleotides: TGCGCCAGCAGCCCCGGGACTGGAGCTAACTATGGCTACACCTTC. Translated: CASSPGTGANYGYTF.

This clone appeared a few times. The chain has TRBV6-1 and TRBJ2-1; TRBD2 is a possible D gene (5 bases). The CDR3 is made up of 14 amino acids. CDR1 is MNHNS, CDR2 SASEGT, per germline. V gave up 4 bases and J gave up 3 bases, with 10 bases separating them. The CDR3 nucleotides are TGTGCCAGCAGTGTAAGCCGGGACTACAATGAGCAGTTCTTC. This encodes CASSVSRDYNEQFF.

CDR3 sequence (DNA): TGTGCCAGCCGGGACAGGGGGAACACCGGGGAGCTGTTTTTT. Encoded protein: CASRDRGNTGELFF. J is TRBJ2-2 and V is TRBV6-5; the match to TRBD1 covers 10 bases. CDR3 length: 14 amino acids. The J segment lost 1 base and the V segment lost 8 bases, leaving 1 base of the junction unmatched. CDR1 MNHEY and CDR2 SVGAGI come from the germline V gene.

V usage is TRBV5-1 and J usage is TRBJ1-2, with 8 bases that match TRBD1. Germline CDR1 and CDR2: SGHRS and YFSETQ. The CDR3 is made up of 16 amino acids. V gave up 5 bases and J gave up 8 bases; unmatched junction bases: 17. The chain's CDR3 is CASSSDPDRAKDGYTF. For the CDR3, the DNA is TGCGCCAGCAGTTCCGACCCGGACAGGGCAAAGGACGGCTACACCTTC.

This chain joins TRBV6-1 and TRBJ2-7; possible D gene TRBD1, 6 bases. This CDR3 has 12 residues. Trimming removed 8 bases at V and 2 bases at J, with 10 bases between. Germline CDR1 and CDR2: MNHNS and SASEGT. CDR3 bases: TGTGCCAGCGGACAGCAACCCTACGAGCAGTACTTC. Protein sequence: CASGQQPYEQYF.

The chain recombines TRBV5-4 with TRBJ2-5; 9 nucleotides agree with TRBD1. The V gene end was trimmed by 4 bases and the J gene end by 2 bases; junction bases not matched to a gene: 9. Per the germline V gene, CDR1 is SGHNT and CDR2 is YYREEE (reference sequence). CDR3 size: 16 residues. CDR3 nucleotides: TGTGCCAGCAGCACCGGGACAGGGCGACTACAAGAGACCCAGTACTTC. Its protein product is CASSTGTGRLQETQYF.

The chain has TRBV19 and TRBJ1-2, with D maybe TRBD1 (6 bases). The germline V gene encodes CDR1 LNHDA and CDR2 SQIVND (reference sequence). The V and J ends lost 6 bases and 5 bases respectively, with 13 bases between them. CDR3 length equals 13 residues. The chain's CDR3 is CASRPGQKYGYTF. In DNA, the CDR3 is TGTGCCAGTAGACCGGGACAAAAGTATGGCTACACCTTC.

The chain has TRBV13 and TRBJ1-5; the D is unclear. The V end was cut by 6 bases, the J end by 7 bases, with 10 bases between. The CDR3 totals 12 residues. Germline loops: CDR1 PRHDT, CDR2 FYEKMQ (reference sequence). For the CDR3, the DNA is TGTGCCAGCAGTGGGTCGGGACAGCCCCAGCATTTT. Protein sequence: CASSGSGQPQHF.

This chain links TRBV10-1 with TRBJ1-2, with unresolved D. The germline V gene has CDR1 WNHNN and CDR2 SYGVQD (reference sequence). The CDR3 is 14 residues long. V lost 9 bases to trimming and J lost 4 bases, with 18 bases between them. The CDR3 DNA is TGCGCCAGTGAGGGAGCTGCCACGGGCTATGGCTACACCTTC. The encoded protein is CASEGAATGYGYTF.